This T cell receptor beta chain was profiled in a study of T cell responses to AZD1222 COVID-19 vaccine. Study context: Doses given second, at about 4 or about 12 weeks, were pooled.

This clone was detected only a few times. Its antigen remains unidentified. The V gene's germline CDR1 is SGHDN and CDR2 FVKESK. The CDR3 is 15 amino acids. V lost 0 bases to trimming and J lost 5 bases, with 11 bases between them. Using immunoSEQ multiplex PCR, the repertoire was profiled, and TCRdb retains in-frame clones only, with some absent. The sample includes roughly 67,000 clones, around 89% of them seen just once. General study findings and limits: Donors, mostly white British, included more females; clonal diversity was possibly underestimated.

Sample: peripheral blood, taken on day 0 of AZD1222 vaccination. The sequence derives from an adult in good health. This chain uses TRBV14 with TRBJ2-1; D ambiguous. The CDR3 DNA follows: TGTGCCAGCAGCCAAGACGCCGGATACAACAATGAGCAGTTCTTC. It codes for CASSQDAGYNNEQFF.